This T cell receptor (beta chain) was sequenced during a study of glioma-infiltrating T cells after dendritic cell vaccination. This clone was found once. The germline V gene has CDR1 MNHNS and CDR2 SASEGT. The CDR3 is 15 amino acids. Trimming removed 4 bases from V and 4 bases from J, with 14 bases in between. Clones were sequenced by immunoSEQ multiplex PCR, and TCRdb holds only the in-frame ones, with some missing. There are tens of thousands of clones in the sample; around 90% occur only once, and under 4% lies in the top ten. The sample consisted of blood, taken before dendritic cell vaccination. The rearrangement links TRBV6-1 to TRBJ1-3, with D uncertain. The receptor was isolated from a human donor with glioblastoma. The CDR3 region is CASSGQALTGNTIYF. The CDR3 nucleotides read TGTGCCAGCAGTGGGCAGGCCCTTACGGGAAACACCATATATTTT.